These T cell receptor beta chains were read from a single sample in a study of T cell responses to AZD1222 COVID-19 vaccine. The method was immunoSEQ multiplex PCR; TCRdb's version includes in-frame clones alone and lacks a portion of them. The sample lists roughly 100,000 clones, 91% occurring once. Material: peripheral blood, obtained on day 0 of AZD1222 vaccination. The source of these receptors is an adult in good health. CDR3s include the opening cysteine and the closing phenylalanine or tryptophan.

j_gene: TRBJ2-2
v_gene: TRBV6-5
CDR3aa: CASRGTVTGELFF

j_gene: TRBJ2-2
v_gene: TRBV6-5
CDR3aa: CASKRRRNTGELFF

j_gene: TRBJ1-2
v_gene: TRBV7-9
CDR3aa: CASSLEWAGYTF

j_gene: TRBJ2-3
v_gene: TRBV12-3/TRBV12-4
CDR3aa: CASSFLGDTQYF

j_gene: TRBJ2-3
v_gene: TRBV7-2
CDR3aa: CASSLRGIPTDTQYF

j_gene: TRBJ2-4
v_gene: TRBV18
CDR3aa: CASSLDRSAKNIQYF

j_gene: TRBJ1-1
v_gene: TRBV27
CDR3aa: CASSTTRSTEAFF

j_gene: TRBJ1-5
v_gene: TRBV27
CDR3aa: CASSPGAVGNQPQHF

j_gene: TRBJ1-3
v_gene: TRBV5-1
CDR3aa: CASSFPGNYGSGNTIYF

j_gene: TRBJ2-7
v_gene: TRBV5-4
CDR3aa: CASSLAGLAGYNYEQYF

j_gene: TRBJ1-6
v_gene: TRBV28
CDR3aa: CASSSNRGSPLHF

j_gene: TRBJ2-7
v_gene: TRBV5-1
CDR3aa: CASSLRDTYEQYF

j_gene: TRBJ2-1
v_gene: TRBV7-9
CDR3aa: CASSRGTGDRNEQFF

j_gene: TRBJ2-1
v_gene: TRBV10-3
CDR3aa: CAISGPAGGSYNEQFF

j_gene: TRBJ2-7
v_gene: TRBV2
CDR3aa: CASSGGYAGDEQYF

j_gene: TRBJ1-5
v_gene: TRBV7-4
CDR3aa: CASSFGQGDLYSNQPQHF

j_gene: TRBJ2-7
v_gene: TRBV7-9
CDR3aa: CASSSGLARYEQYF

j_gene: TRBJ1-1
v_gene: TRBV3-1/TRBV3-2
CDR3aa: CASSQEGTAWKAFF

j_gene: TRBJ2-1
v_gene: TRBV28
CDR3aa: CASSRNEQFF

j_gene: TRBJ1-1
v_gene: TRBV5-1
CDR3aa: CASSRTALDTEAFF

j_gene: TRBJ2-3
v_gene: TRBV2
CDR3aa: CASAGQGTSTDTQYF

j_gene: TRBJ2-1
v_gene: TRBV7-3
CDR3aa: CASSLSANEQFF

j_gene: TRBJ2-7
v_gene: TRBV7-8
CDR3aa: CASSPPSVGSSYEQYF

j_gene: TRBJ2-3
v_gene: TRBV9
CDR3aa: CASSDSGTGGALGTQYF

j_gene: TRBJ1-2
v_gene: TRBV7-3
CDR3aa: CAIGGALYGYTF

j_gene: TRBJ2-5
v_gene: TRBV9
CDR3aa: CASSAGLVGTQYF

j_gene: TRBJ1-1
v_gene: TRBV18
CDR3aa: CASSPMGQRMNTEAFF

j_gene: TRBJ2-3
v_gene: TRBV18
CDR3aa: CASSPELAGAGDTQYF

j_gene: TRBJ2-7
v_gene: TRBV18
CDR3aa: CASSRDRGGYEQYF

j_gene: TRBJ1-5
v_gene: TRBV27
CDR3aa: CASSLFFEQPQHF

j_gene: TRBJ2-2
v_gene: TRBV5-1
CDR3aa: CASSLGLTLGSGELFF

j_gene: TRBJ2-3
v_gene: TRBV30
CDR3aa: CAWLLANTDTQYF

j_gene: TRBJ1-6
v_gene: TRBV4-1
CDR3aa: CASSPPPTGNYNSPLHF

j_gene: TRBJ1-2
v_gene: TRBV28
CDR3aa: CASSLPTAPSSGYTF

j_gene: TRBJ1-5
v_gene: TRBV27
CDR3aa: CASSPGQGPNQPQHF

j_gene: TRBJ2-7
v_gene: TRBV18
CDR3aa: CASSPGLNTEQYF